This TCR beta chain is from a study of blood T cell repertoires in COVID-19. About the study: Both acute and convalescent COVID-19 samples were obtained from the United States, Italy and Spain. PBMCs, B-cell-depleted T cells, or T cells were the source of the cDNA or gDNA that made up the material.

CDR1 SGHTA and CDR2 FQGNSA come from the germline V gene. The CDR3 contains 14 residues. With 2 bases clipped from V and 4 bases from J, the junction kept 5 bases outside the gene matches. Per the original data handling: The assay estimated nucleated cells by amplifying reference gene primers. TCRdb's table, derived via immunoSEQ multiplex PCR, lists solely in-frame clones and lacks some. V and J calls and clone size are those listed in that table; D and trimming were worked out from the DNA. The sample contains 230,000 or so clones, around 87% of which appear only once. The source of this sequence is a woman in her fifties or sixties with COVID-19, enrolled during active disease. This sequence joins TRBV7-2 and TRBJ2-7; 7 bases line up with TRBD2. Sequenced: peripheral blood. The CDR3 nucleotides are TGTGCCAGCAGCTTATCGCCTAGCGGTTACGAGCAGTACTTC. Amino acids: CASSLSPSGYEQYF.